This T cell receptor (beta chain) was sequenced for a study of T cell repertoires in cytomegalovirus infection. The overall study: Carrying CMV and the relevant HLA type showed in public TCR beta signatures.

The table lists this clonotype with a few counts. Its target is unknown. V trimming: 7 bases; J trimming: 5 bases; junction bases outside the gene matches: 12. This CDR3 is built from 16 residues. TCRdb itself ran the reads through MiXCR, one entry per CDR3 protein. This table holds approximately 170,000 distinct CDR3 sequences, about 15% found once. General observations from the study: The ex vivo response was dominated by HLA-C-restricted CMV-specific TCR beta clonotypes.

Source material: CD8+ T cells from PBMCs. This TCR was recovered from a human donor in good health (CMV status not recorded). Some clones in this sample may be carry-over from other donors' samples. V usage is TRBV12-3 or TRBV12-4 and J usage is TRBJ2-2; TRBD1 matches 8 bases. DNA of the CDR3: TGTGCCAGCACCTTAGGATCGACAGGGGTAACCGGGGAGCTGTTTTTT. It translates to CASTLGSTGVTGELFF.